The 13 T cell receptor beta chains reported below all come from one sample, sequenced in a study of blood T cells in healthy people across ages. A J-beta primer mix and a sample-barcoded 5' primer were used in a second PCR of about 7 to 12 cycles. TCRdb called the 5' RACE reads again in MiXCR, with one record for every CDR3 protein. Of approximately 900,000 distinct CDR3 sequences listed, almost 30% are singletons. A further study also used this sample, focusing on T cells of mothers and their children.

The material sequenced was blood. The receptors come from a woman aged 40 to 50 in good health.

In this sample, this clonotype turned up a few times. The chain carries TRBV27 and TRBJ2-2; D unresolved. Per the germline V gene, CDR1 is MNHEY and CDR2 is SMNVEV (reference sequence). The V gene lost 3 bases and the J gene lost 4 bases, with 9 bases spanning the gap. CDR3 length: 14 residues. The chain's CDR3 is CASSFTSLTGELFF. CDR3 coding DNA: TGTGCCAGCAGTTTCACAAGTCTCACCGGGGAGCTGTTTTTT.

This clonotype has a handful of counts. This sequence joins TRBV12-3 or TRBV12-4 and TRBJ1-6; tentative D call: TRBD1 (6 bases). The CDR3 spans 14 residues. Trimming took 6 bases from V and 5 from J, leaving 11 bases between them. CDR3 amino acids: CASSGQNNNSPLHF. CDR3 nucleotides: TGTGCCAGCAGCGGACAGAATAATAATTCACCCCTCCACTTT.

The J gene is TRBJ2-5, the V gene TRBV11-3, with 7 bases aligning to TRBD2. The closer fit of TRBJ2-7 to the DNA end suggests the J call may be wrong. Germline CDR1 SGHNT, CDR2 YENEEA. The CDR3 is made up of 17 amino acids. CDR3 in DNA: TGTGCCAGCAGCTTAGGGGGAGGGACGGGCGTTCCCTACGAGCAGTACTTC. This encodes CASSLGGGTGVPYEQYF.

This clonotype was seen many times. The V gene is TRBV4-3, the J gene TRBJ2-1; no firm D call. This CDR3 spans 15 amino acids. V lost 0 bases, J lost 10 bases, and 16 bases lay in between. CDR1 is LGHNA, CDR2 YSLEER, per germline. The CDR3 sequence: CASSQESLVRVEQFF. The CDR3 DNA reads TGCGCCAGCAGCCAAGAAAGTTTAGTTCGGGTGGAGCAGTTCTTC.

J is TRBJ2-1 and V is TRBV7-2; either TRBD1 or TRBD2 may fit D (6 bases each). Germline CDR1 and CDR2: SGHTA and FQGNSA. Trimming cost V 1 base and J 9 bases, with 13 bases left between them. The CDR3 consists of 14 residues. CDR3 residues: CASSLEPGGCEQFF. The CDR3 nucleotides read TGTGCCAGCAGCTTAGAGCCCGGGGGCTGTGAGCAGTTCTTC.

V usage is TRBV29-1 and J usage is TRBJ2-5; D is unresolved. Germline CDR1 reads SQVTM; CDR2 reads ANQGSEA. V lost 3 bases, J lost 3 bases, and 11 bases lay in between. This CDR3 spans 13 amino acids. In DNA form, the CDR3 reads TGCAGCGTTGAGGGCAGAGTAAAAGAGACCCAGTACTTC. This encodes CSVEGRVKETQYF.

The genes are TRBV12-3 or TRBV12-4 and TRBJ2-2; tentatively, D is TRBD2 (5 bases). Trimming shortened V by 6 bases and J by 4 bases, and 24 bases separated the two germline ends. CDR3 length equals 18 residues. CDR3 region: CASRARLEAGQSTGELFF. CDR3 DNA: TGTGCCAGCAGGGCTCGGTTAGAGGCGGGCCAGAGCACCGGGGAGCTGTTTTTT.

This clonotype was counted many times. This chain links TRBV7-3 with TRBJ2-7; D remains unclear. The CDR3 sequence is 18 residues long. Germline CDR1 and CDR2: SGHTA and FQGTGA. Trimming removed 1 base at V and 3 bases at J, with 22 bases between. The chain's CDR3 is CASSLNLLGPIKNYEQYF. As DNA, the CDR3 is TGTGCCAGCAGCTTAAATCTTTTGGGCCCAATCAAAAACTACGAGCAGTACTTC.

Worth noting for this clonotype: One end of the junction is discordant with germline, which a read error may explain. The chain joins TRBV27 to TRBJ1-2; 9 bases align to TRBD1. CDR3 length equals 14 residues. CDR1 is MNHEY, CDR2 SMNVEV, per germline (reference sequence). CDR3 loop: CVSSLTGGFYGYTF. DNA of the CDR3: TGTGTCAGCAGTTTGACAGGGGGGTTCTATGGCTACACCTTC.

This clonotype was seen only a few times. The rearrangement uses TRBV4-1 and TRBJ2-1; TRBD1 matches 8 bases. The CDR3 has 14 amino acids. The V segment lost 5 bases and the J segment 10 bases; nucleotides outside the gene matches: 10. CDR1 is MGHRA, CDR2 YSYEKL, per germline. Here the CDR3 reads CASSYSGGQDEQFF. CDR3 nucleotides: TGCGCCAGCAGCTACTCTGGGGGACAGGACGAGCAGTTCTTC.

This chain connects TRBV12-3 or TRBV12-4 to TRBJ2-3, with D tentatively TRBD1 (6 bases). The V end lost 7 bases, the J end lost 11 bases, and 22 bases lay between the germline ends. This CDR3 has 14 amino acids. The CDR3 coding sequence is TGTGCCAGCACCTTGAGAGTGGGGGCAGATGTGCAGTATTTT. It encodes CASTLRVGADVQYF.

This clonotype was seen at least ten times. This chain uses TRBV4-3 with TRBJ2-7; 7 bases are a match to TRBD1. This CDR3 has 15 amino acids. Germline assignment: CDR1 LGHNA and CDR2 YSLEER. With 4 bases clipped from V and 2 bases from J, the junction kept 8 bases outside the gene matches. The CDR3 DNA sequence: TGCGCCAGCAGCCTCCGGGACAGCGGTACCTACGAGCAGTACTTC. Translated, it gives CASSLRDSGTYEQYF.

CDR3 loop: CASSLGLAGVTGELFF. CDR3 nucleotides: TGTGCCAGCAGCTTAGGGCTAGCGGGGGTCACCGGGGAGCTGTTTTTT. The rearrangement uses TRBV7-2 and TRBJ2-2, with 10 bases identical to TRBD2. Germline CDR1 and CDR2: SGHTA and FQGNSA. Unmatched junction bases numbered 3, after V lost 1 base and J lost 4 bases. The CDR3 totals 16 residues.